At least ten counts were recorded for the clone carrying this T cell receptor beta chain. Hyperthyroidism patients, aged 18 to 65, were newly diagnosed, under 2 months' duration. The data stem from a study of Graves' ophthalmopathy and Graves' hyperthyroidism. RNA transcripts provided the template for amplifying TCR beta CDR3 regions. A first-round RT-PCR used HTBI primers, followed by a second-round multiplex PCR. Using its own MiXCR run on the multiplex PCR reads, TCRdb lists one record per CDR3 protein. The sample lists 500,000 to 700,000 distinct CDR3 sequences; about 20% were seen once. CDR1 SNHLY and CDR2 FYNNEI come from the germline V gene. V was shortened by 7 bases and J by 1 base, with 13 bases between the two germline ends. The CDR3 runs 14 residues.

Input material: peripheral blood. This rearrangement joins TRBV2 to TRBJ1-1; no reliable D call. The sequence derives from a woman aged 18-29 years with stable Graves' hyperthyroidism. Some clones in this sample may be carry-over from other donors' samples. The CDR3 protein is CASKVQRQNTEAFF. DNA of the CDR3: TGTGCCAGCAAGGTCCAGCGACAGAACACTGAAGCTTTCTTT.